This T cell receptor (beta chain) was sequenced for a study of T-cell reconstitution after alpha-beta-depleted transplantation in children. Study-level points and caveats: Surviving recipient T cells and thymic progenitors accounted for the high day-60 TCRbeta diversity observed in some patients. At one year after transplant, newly produced T cells mostly accounted for T-cell counts and diversity. Reportedly, only several hundred clones from non-depleted graft cells drove alpha-beta T-cell counts at about two months.

This clonotype was counted only a few times. As yet, its antigen is unknown. Unique molecular identifiers featured in how the TCRbeta library was prepared. TCRdb used MiXCR to reprocess the PCR reads, holding one entry per CDR3 protein. The table has a few hundred thousand distinct CDR3 sequences, roughly 13% seen once. From germline, CDR1 is DFQATT and CDR2 SNEGSKA (reference sequence). The CDR3 runs 14 residues. The ends were cut back, 0 bases at V and 0 bases at J, with 9 bases in the middle. The clonotype comes from a male patient younger than 18 who had a stem cell transplant for acute myeloid leukemia, so the T cells may come from the graft donor. The specimen comprised PBMCs, mostly from graft donor cells, sampled 360 days after TCRalphabeta/CD19-depleted stem cell transplant. The V gene is TRBV20-1, the J gene TRBJ2-7; D unclear. CDR3 residues: CSARDFSSSYEQYF. DNA for the CDR3: TGCAGTGCTAGAGATTTCTCCAGCTCCTACGAGCAGTACTTC.